The sequence of this TCR beta chain was determined in a study of T cells after yellow fever vaccination. Study-level information: With SMART-Seq v4 Ultra Low Input, the fractions containing low cell numbers were prepared. Study-level points and caveats: In post-booster samples, most primary-vaccination clones reappeared (about 97% CD4, 88% CD8). On re-exposure, the response was weaker but peaked faster, at day 5 versus 15.

CDR3 length: 13 residues. The ends were cut back, 5 bases at V and 2 bases at J, with 13 bases in the middle. CDR1 and CDR2 from the germline V gene are GTSNPN and SVGIG (reference sequence). Of note for this clonotype: No antigen is known for it.

Production of TCR cDNA was by 5'RACE template switching, which also added a universal primer site and UMIs. MiXCR, run by TCRdb on the 5' RACE reads, gives a single entry per CDR3 protein. The table includes over 70,000 distinct CDR3 sequences, roughly 7.7% detected once. The sequencing used CD8+ T cells sorted from PBMCs, collected on the day of the yellow fever booster vaccination. The source is a man younger than 45 who received the YFV17D yellow fever vaccine. The genes are TRBV30 and TRBJ2-7; a possible D gene is TRBD2 (5 bases). CDR3 nucleotide sequence: TGTGCCTGGCCCTGGGAGAAACCCTACGAGCAGTACTTC. Translated, it gives CAWPWEKPYEQYF.